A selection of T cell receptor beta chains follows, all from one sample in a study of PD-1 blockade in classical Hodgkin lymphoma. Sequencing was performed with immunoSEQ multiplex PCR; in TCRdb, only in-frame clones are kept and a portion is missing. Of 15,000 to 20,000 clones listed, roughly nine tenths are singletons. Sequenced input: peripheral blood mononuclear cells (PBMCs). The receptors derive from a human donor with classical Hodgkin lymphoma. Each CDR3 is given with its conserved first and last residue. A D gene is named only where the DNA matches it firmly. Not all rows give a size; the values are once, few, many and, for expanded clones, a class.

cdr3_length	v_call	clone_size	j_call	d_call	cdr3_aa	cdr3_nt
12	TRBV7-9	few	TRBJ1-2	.	CASSLGGYGYTF	TGTGCCAGCAGCTTAGGGGGTTATGGCTACACCTTC
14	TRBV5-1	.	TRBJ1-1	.	CASSLFERGTEAFF	TGCGCCAGCAGCTTGTTCGAGAGGGGCACTGAAGCTTTCTTT
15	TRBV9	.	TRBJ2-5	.	CASSTHTGIQETQYF	TGTGCCAGCAGCACCCACACAGGGATCCAAGAGACCCAGTACTTC
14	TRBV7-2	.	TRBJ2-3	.	CASSRGTSTDTQYF	TGTGCCAGCAGTCGGGGGACTAGCACAGATACGCAGTATTTT
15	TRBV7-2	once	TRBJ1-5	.	CASSLGGGNSQPQHF	TGTGCCAGCAGCTTAGGAGGAGGGAACAGCCAGCCCCAGCATTTT
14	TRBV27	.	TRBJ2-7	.	CASSLIGQNYEQYF	TGTGCCAGTTCTCTCATAGGACAGAACTACGAGCAGTACTTC
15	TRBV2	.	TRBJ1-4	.	CASSEVRQDNEKLFF	TGTGCCAGCAGTGAAGTCCGACAGGACAATGAAAAACTGTTTTTT
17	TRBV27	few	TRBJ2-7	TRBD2	CASRRVAGGMSSYEQYF	TGTGCCAGCAGGAGAGTAGCGGGAGGGATGAGCTCCTACGAGCAGTACTTC
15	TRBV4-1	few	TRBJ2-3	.	CASSPDGISTDTQYF	TGCGCCAGCAGCCCAGACGGGATTAGCACAGATACGCAGTATTTT
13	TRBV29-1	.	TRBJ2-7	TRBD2	CSAKGLAGDEQYF	TGCAGTGCTAAGGGACTAGCGGGAGACGAGCAGTACTTC
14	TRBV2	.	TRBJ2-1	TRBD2	CASSGEGGGNEQFF	TGTGCCAGCAGCGGGGAGGGCGGGGGCAATGAGCAGTTCTTC
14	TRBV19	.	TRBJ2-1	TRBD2	CASNIAGGPNEQFF	TGTGCCAGTAATATAGCGGGAGGGCCAAATGAGCAGTTCTTC
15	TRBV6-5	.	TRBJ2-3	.	CASSYSRDSTDTQYF	TGTGCCAGCAGTTACTCGAGAGATAGCACAGATACGCAGTATTTT
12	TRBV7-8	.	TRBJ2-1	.	CASSLQDNEQFF	TGTGCCAGCAGCTTACAGGACAATGAGCAGTTCTTC
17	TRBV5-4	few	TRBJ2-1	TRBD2	CASSPGLAGGRYNEQFF	TGTGCCAGCAGCCCGGGACTAGCGGGAGGTCGGTACAATGAGCAGTTCTTC
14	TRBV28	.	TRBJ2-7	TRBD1	CASRVQGRSYEQYF	TGTGCCAGCAGGGTACAGGGGCGGTCCTACGAGCAGTACTTC
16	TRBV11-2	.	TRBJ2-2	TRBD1	CASSFSRQGGSGELFF	TGTGCCAGCAGCTTCTCCCGACAGGGGGGATCCGGGGAGCTGTTTTTT
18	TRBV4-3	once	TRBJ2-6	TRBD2	CASSQDPAGGSGANVLTF	TGCGCCAGCAGCCAAGATCCAGCGGGAGGGTCTGGGGCCAACGTCCTGACTTTC
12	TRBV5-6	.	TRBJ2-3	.	CASSLTRDTQYF	TGTGCCAGCAGCCTGACTAGAGATACGCAGTATTTT
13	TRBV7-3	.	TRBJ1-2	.	CASSLTDSYGYTF	TGTGCCAGCAGCTTAACGGACAGCTATGGCTACACCTTC
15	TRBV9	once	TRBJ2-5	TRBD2	CASTVLGGKGETQYF	TGTGCCAGCACCGTTCTGGGGGGGAAAGGAGAGACCCAGTACTTC
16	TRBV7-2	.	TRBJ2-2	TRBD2	CASSLVAGGPTGELFF	TGTGCCAGCAGCTTAGTAGCGGGAGGGCCTACCGGGGAGCTGTTTTTT
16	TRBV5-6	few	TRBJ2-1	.	CASSSLETSGPHEQFF	TGTGCCAGCAGCTCGTTAGAAACCTCGGGCCCCCATGAGCAGTTCTTC
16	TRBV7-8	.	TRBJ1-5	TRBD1	CASSLVGQGTNQPQHF	TGTGCCAGCAGCTTAGTCGGACAGGGGACCAATCAGCCCCAGCATTTT
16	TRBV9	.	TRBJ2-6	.	CASSLLGDSGANVLTF	TGTGCCAGCAGCCTCCTTGGGGACTCTGGGGCCAACGTCCTGACTTTC
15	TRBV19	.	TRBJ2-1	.	CASSNGLSSYNEQFF	TGTGCCAGTAGTAACGGGTTGAGCTCCTACAATGAGCAGTTCTTC
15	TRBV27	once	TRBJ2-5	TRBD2	CASSLFGRVQETQYF	TGTGCCAGCAGTTTATTCGGGAGGGTCCAAGAGACCCAGTACTTC
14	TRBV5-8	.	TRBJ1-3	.	CASSLMGAGDTIYF	TGTGCCAGCAGCTTGATGGGGGCCGGGGACACCATATATTTT
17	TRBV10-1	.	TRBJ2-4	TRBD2	CASRVSGRASWIDIQYF	TGCGCCAGCAGGGTTAGCGGGAGGGCCTCCTGGATAGACATTCAGTACTTC
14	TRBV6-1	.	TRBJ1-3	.	CASSLQPEGNTIYF	TGTGCCAGCAGTCTACAACCTGAAGGAAACACCATATATTTT
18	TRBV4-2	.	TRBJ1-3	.	CASSQVNDGPLSGNTIYF	TGTGCCAGCAGCCAAGTCAATGACGGACCTCTATCTGGAAACACCATATATTTT
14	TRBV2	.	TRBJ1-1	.	CASRGARLNTEAFF	TGTGCCAGCAGGGGGGCCCGTTTGAACACTGAAGCTTTCTTT
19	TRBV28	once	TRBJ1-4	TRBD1	CASTSLLTGGGQGAEKLFF	TGTGCCAGCACCTCCCTTTTAACCGGGGGGGGACAGGGCGCCGAAAAACTGTTTTTT
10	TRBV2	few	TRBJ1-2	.	CASVGESYTF	TGTGCCAGCGTCGGGGAATCGTACACCTTC
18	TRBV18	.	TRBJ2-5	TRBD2	CASSPINPLAGVGETQYF	TGTGCCAGCTCACCGATAAACCCACTAGCGGGAGTGGGGGAGACCCAGTACTTC
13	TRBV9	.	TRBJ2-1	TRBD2	CASSAGLVGEQFF	TGTGCCAGCAGCGCCGGACTAGTCGGTGAGCAGTTCTTC
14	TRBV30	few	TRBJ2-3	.	CASRRRGSTDTQYF	TGTGCCTCTCGCAGGCGGGGCAGCACAGATACGCAGTATTTT
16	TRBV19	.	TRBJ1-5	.	CASSILGGRGNQPQHF	TGTGCCAGTAGTATTTTAGGGGGAAGGGGCAATCAGCCCCAGCATTTT
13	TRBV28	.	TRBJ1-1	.	CASSLWGGTEAFF	TGTGCCAGCAGTTTATGGGGGGGTACTGAAGCTTTCTTT
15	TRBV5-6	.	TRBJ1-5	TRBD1	CASSPGQGYNQPQHF	TGTGCCAGCAGCCCGGGACAGGGGTACAATCAGCCCCAGCATTTT